A single sample gave rise to the 29 T cell receptor beta chains below, sequenced in a study of T cell responses to AZD1222 COVID-19 vaccine. Generated by immunoSEQ multiplex PCR, the TCRdb table keeps only in-frame clones and is missing some. The data contain about 150,000 clones, approximately 88% of them seen just once; the ten biggest clones take up approximately 1%. The material sequenced was peripheral blood, taken 28 days after the second AZD1222 dose. These receptors all come from an adult who received the AZD1222 COVID-19 vaccine.

The chain joins TRBV2 to TRBJ1-1; D is ambiguous. Germline V gene data show CDR1 as SNHLY and CDR2 as FYNNEI. The CDR3 sequence is 13 residues long. V dropped 8 bases and J dropped 0 bases, with 10 bases sitting between them. CDR3 nucleotide sequence: TGTGCCAGCTTCTGGTTTCTGAACACTGAAGCTTTCTTT. It is translated as CASFWFLNTEAFF.

The chain couples TRBV20-1 to TRBJ1-1; tentative D call: TRBD1 (6 bases). CDR3 length: 15 amino acids. Trimming took off 3 bases at V and 4 bases at J, with 18 bases between the two ends. Germline CDR1 reads DFQATT; CDR2 reads SNEGSKA (reference sequence). The CDR3 reads CSASVAGAWGTEAFF. The CDR3 nucleotides are TGCAGTGCTAGTGTCGCAGGGGCGTGGGGCACTGAAGCTTTCTTT.

The rearrangement links TRBV6-4 to TRBJ2-3; 8 nucleotides agree with TRBD2. There are 16 residues in the CDR3. Germline assignment: CDR1 MRHNA and CDR2 SNTAGT. The V and J ends lost 2 bases and 0 bases, in that order; junction bases with no gene match: 4. CDR3 coding DNA: TGTGCCAGCAGTGACGACGGGGGGGATAGCACAGATACGCAGTATTTT. It encodes CASSDDGGDSTDTQYF.

The CDR3 nucleotides are TGTGCCAGCAGTGAGGGGGGCTACACCTTC. This encodes CASSEGGYTF. The chain joins TRBV2 to TRBJ1-2; D is unclear. The CDR3 has 10 residues. Germline CDR1 is SNHLY and CDR2 is FYNNEI. V lost 3 bases, J lost 8 bases, and 4 bases lay in between.

V and J are TRBV7-9 and TRBJ1-4; a possible D gene is TRBD1 (6 bases). V lost 4 bases, J lost 5 bases, and 14 bases lay in between. The germline V gene encodes CDR1 SEHNR and CDR2 FQNEAQ (reference sequence). CDR3 length: 15 residues. CDR3 region: CASSSAGVQNEKLFF. The CDR3 nucleotides read TGTGCCAGCAGCTCAGCAGGGGTCCAAAATGAAAAACTGTTTTTT.

The chain has TRBV6-1 and TRBJ2-3; possibly TRBD1 for D (5 bases). The CDR3 has 15 amino acids. Trimming took off 2 bases at V and 1 base at J, with 10 bases between the two ends. Looked up from germline, CDR1 is MNHNS and CDR2 is SASEGT. DNA for the CDR3: TGTGCCAGCAGTGAATCGGCAGGGCGCACAGATACGCAGTATTTT. Its translation: CASSESAGRTDTQYF.

This clone was observed once. This chain joins TRBV7-9 and TRBJ2-7; 8 positions agree with TRBD1. V was clipped by 7 bases and J by 3 bases; unmatched bases: 5. The germline V gene has CDR1 SEHNR and CDR2 FQNEAQ (reference sequence). The CDR3 consists of 13 residues. In DNA, the CDR3 is TGTGCCAGCAACCAAGACAGGGGCTACGAGCAGTACTTC. Residues: CASNQDRGYEQYF. Looking up the rest from reference TRBV7-9 and TRBJ2-7 gives the full variable domain: DTGVSQNPRHKITKRGQNVTFRCDPISEHNRLYWYRQTLGQGPEFLTYFQNEAQLEKSRLLSDRFSAERPKGSFSTLEIQRTEQGDSAMYLCASNQDRGYEQYFGPGTRLTVT.

This chain joins TRBV4-2 and TRBJ2-7; tentative D call: TRBD1 (7 bases). The CDR3 runs 14 residues. CDR1 and CDR2 (germline): LGHNA, YNFKEQ. Trimming cost V 2 bases and J 4 bases, with 12 bases left between them. The CDR3 DNA reads as TGTGCCAGCAGCCAACAGGGGGGCCAGTACGAGCAGTACTTC. It codes for CASSQQGGQYEQYF.

Of note for this clone: At one of its ends the junction is not consistent with the germline gene, which may arise from a read error. The rearrangement uses TRBV9 and TRBJ1-3; TRBD1 matches 8 bases. The CDR3 runs 11 residues. Looked up from germline, CDR1 is SGDLS and CDR2 is YYNGEE. The CDR3 spells CASSSADREDF. The CDR3 nucleotides read TGTGCCAGCAGCTCAGCGGACAGGGAAGATTTT. The full variable domain, its missing parts supplied by reference TRBV9 and TRBJ1-3, is DSGVTQTPKHLITATGQRVTLRCSPRSGDLSVYWYQQSLDQGLQFLIQYYNGEERAKGNILERFSAQQFPDLHSELNLSSLELGDSALYFCASSSADREDFGEGSWLTVV.

The table lists this clone with a count of one. This chain uses TRBV2 with TRBJ1-3; 9 bases agree with TRBD1. Germline values: CDR1 SNHLY, CDR2 FYNNEI. Losses at the gene ends were 3 bases for V and 1 base for J; bases not matched to a gene: 7. The length of the CDR3 is 17 residues. DNA of the CDR3: TGTGCCAGCAGTGACGGTTCGACAGGGGGGTCTGGAAACACCATATATTTT. It yields the protein CASSDGSTGGSGNTIYF.

The chain is built from TRBV3-1 (or the pseudogene TRBV3-2) and TRBJ2-1; 8 nucleotides line up with TRBD2. Unmatched junction bases numbered 5, after V lost 1 base and J lost 6 bases. Germline CDR1 and CDR2: LGHDT and YNNKEL (reference sequence). CDR3 size: 15 residues. The CDR3, as DNA: TGTGCCAGCAGCCAAGGTGGACTAGCAGTCAATGAGCAGTTCTTC. Its translation: CASSQGGLAVNEQFF.

The chain couples TRBV11-2 to TRBJ2-7; TRBD2 agrees at 8 bases. From germline, CDR1 is SGHAT and CDR2 FQNNGV. V shed 5 bases and J 5 bases; nucleotides not matched to a gene: 5. This CDR3 has 13 residues. In DNA form, the CDR3 reads TGTGCCAGCAGCCTAAGCGGGGGCCACGAGCAGTACTTC. Protein sequence: CASSLSGGHEQYF.

V and J are TRBV5-1 and TRBJ1-4; tentatively, D is TRBD1 (5 bases). V dropped 4 bases and J dropped 7 bases, with 23 bases sitting between them. The CDR3 consists of 17 residues. Looked up from germline, CDR1 is SGHRS and CDR2 is YFSETQ. CDR3 in amino acids: CASSDIAGGFRGEKLFF. Here the CDR3 DNA reads TGCGCCAGCAGCGACATAGCGGGGGGATTTAGGGGTGAAAAACTGTTTTTT.

The chain uses TRBV19 and TRBJ2-2; TRBD2 agrees at 7 bases. This CDR3 is 17 amino acids long. Germline CDR1 is LNHDA and CDR2 is SQIVND (reference sequence). Trimming removed 9 bases from V and 2 bases from J; junction bases left unmatched: 15. CDR3: CASGAGDGSVNTGELFF. CDR3 nucleotide sequence: TGTGCCAGCGGGGCGGGGGATGGTTCGGTCAACACCGGGGAGCTGTTTTTT.

The J gene is TRBJ2-7, the V gene TRBV11-2; 7 bases are a match to TRBD1. The CDR3 extends over 15 amino acids. The V gene's germline CDR1 is SGHAT and CDR2 FQNNGV. Germline trimming cut 5 bases from V and 4 bases from J; bases unmatched to any gene: 11. The CDR3 loop is CASSADRAPVYEQYF. The CDR3 nucleotides are TGTGCCAGCAGCGCAGACAGGGCCCCTGTTTACGAGCAGTACTTC.

The chain combines TRBV5-8 with TRBJ1-1, with a possible D match to TRBD1 (6 bases). Germline assignment: CDR1 SGHTS and CDR2 YDEGEE. V was shortened by 1 base and J by 0 bases, with 7 bases between the two germline ends. The CDR3 is 14 amino acids. The chain's CDR3 is CASSLRGMNTEAFF. The CDR3 DNA reads as TGTGCCAGCAGCTTGAGGGGGATGAACACTGAAGCTTTCTTT.

This chain links TRBV9 with TRBJ1-2; no firm D call. CDR1 and CDR2 (germline): SGDLS, YYNGEE. CDR3 size: 16 residues. V dropped 0 bases and J dropped 1 base, with 13 bases sitting between them. CDR3 in DNA: TGTGCCAGCAGCGTAGGGGTGACATCGGATAACTATGGCTACACCTTC. This encodes CASSVGVTSDNYGYTF.

The chain joins TRBV5-6 to TRBJ1-2; D is unclear. This CDR3 region has 13 residues. CDR1 is SGHDT, CDR2 YYEEEE, per germline. V was pared by 4 bases and J by 6 bases, with 13 bases between. For the CDR3, the DNA is TGTGCCAGCAGCAGGAGGGCAGGTGATGGCTACACCTTC. This translates into CASSRRAGDGYTF. Variable domain in full (rest from reference TRBV5-6 and TRBJ1-2): DAGVTQSPTHLIKTRGQQVTLRCSPKSGHDTVSWYQQALGQGPQFIFQYYEEEERQRGNFPDRFSGHQFPNYSSELNVNALLLGDSALYLCASSRRAGDGYTFGSGTRLTVV.

This rearrangement joins TRBV3-1 (or the pseudogene TRBV3-2) to TRBJ1-2; the D is unclear. V was trimmed by 4 bases and J by 4 bases, leaving 13 bases between them. The germline gives CDR1 LGHDT, CDR2 YNNKEL (reference sequence). This CDR3 spans 14 amino acids. The CDR3 bases are TGTGCCAGCAGCCCCGGCAGGAGTCGCTATGGCTACACCTTC. Residues: CASSPGRSRYGYTF.

This clone has a handful of counts. DNA for the CDR3: TGTGCCAGCAGCTTAACAGCGGGGGGCTTCACCGGGGAGCTGTTTTTT. Its protein is CASSLTAGGFTGELFF. V gene TRBV7-2 combines with J gene TRBJ2-2, with 9 positions matching TRBD2. CDR3 length: 16 residues. Germline V gives CDR1 SGHTA, CDR2 FQGNSA. J was trimmed by 4 bases and V by 2 bases; bases with no gene match: 5.

This sequence joins TRBV12-5 and TRBJ1-4; D may be TRBD1 (5 bases). Germline V gene lookup returns CDR1 LGHNT and CDR2 FRNRAP. Between the trimmed V and J ends, which lost 3 bases and 4 bases, there was a span of 9 bases. The CDR3 covers 14 residues. CDR3 nucleotides: TGTGCTAGTGGTTTTGGGACGGATAATGAAAAACTGTTTTTT. This encodes CASGFGTDNEKLFF.

The chain links TRBV6-5 to TRBJ2-7; no clear D gene. The CDR3 loop spans 13 amino acids. V dropped 0 bases and J dropped 4 bases, with 7 bases sitting between them. CDR1 MNHEY and CDR2 SVGAGI come from the germline V gene. CDR3 sequence (DNA): TGTGCCAGCAGTTACTCGTACGGATACGAGCAGTACTTC. Protein product: CASSYSYGYEQYF.

The chain is built from TRBV12-5 and TRBJ2-2; 9 positions match TRBD2. The CDR3 contains 18 residues. V lost 0 bases and J lost 6; bases outside the gene matches: 11. Per the germline V gene, CDR1 is LGHNT and CDR2 is FRNRAP. The CDR3 nucleotides read TGTGCTAGTGGTTTGGTAATGGGGCTAGCGGGGTACTCCGGGGAGCTGTTTTTT. This sequence encodes CASGLVMGLAGYSGELFF.

This clone was seen a single time. The chain has TRBV5-1 and TRBJ2-2; unclear D gene. The V and J ends lost 4 bases and 0 bases respectively, with 13 bases between them. Germline-derived CDR1 and CDR2 are SGHRS and YFSETQ. The CDR3 totals 16 residues. CDR3 nucleotide sequence: TGCGCCAGCAGCGTAAACGGGCCAGCGAACACCGGGGAGCTGTTTTTT. This gives the protein CASSVNGPANTGELFF.

The chain recombines TRBV11-2 with TRBJ2-7, with D tentatively TRBD1 (6 bases). The CDR3 loop spans 17 amino acids. Trimming left V 3 bases short and J 2 bases short, with 20 bases between. Germline loops: CDR1 SGHAT, CDR2 FQNNGV. This CDR3 reads CASSFGKKQGKTYEQYF. CDR3 coding DNA: TGTGCCAGCAGCTTCGGGAAGAAACAGGGTAAGACCTACGAGCAGTACTTC.

The chain couples TRBV18 to TRBJ2-5; D is perhaps TRBD2 (5 bases). The germline CDR1 and CDR2 sequences are KGHSH and LQKENI. The CDR3 consists of 15 residues. Trimming took off 4 bases at V and 2 bases at J, with 14 bases between the two ends. CDR3 residues: CASSHSSGIQETQYF. The DNA for the CDR3 is TGTGCCAGCTCACACTCCTCGGGGATACAAGAGACCCAGTACTTC. Using reference TRBV18 and TRBJ2-5 for the parts outside the CDR3, the full variable domain is NAGVMQNPRHLVRRRGQEARLRCSPMKGHSHVYWYRQLPEEGLKFMVYLQKENIIDESGMPKERFSAEFPKEGPSILRIQQVVRGDSAAYFCASSHSSGIQETQYFGPGTRLLVL.

This chain uses TRBV4-1 with TRBJ2-7; 12 bases agree with TRBD1. Germline V CDR1 and CDR2: MGHRA, YSYEKL. V dropped 4 bases and J dropped 6; count of bases not matched to a gene: 7. There are 15 residues in the CDR3. CDR3 sequence (DNA): TGCGCCAGCAGCCCCTTTCGGGACAGGGGGCTCGAGCAGTACTTC. This codes for CASSPFRDRGLEQYF.

V usage is TRBV7-9 and J usage is TRBJ2-1; TRBD1 agrees at 8 bases. The CDR3 length is 13 residues. Germline assignment: CDR1 SEHNR and CDR2 FQNEAQ (reference sequence). The trim removed 4 bases at V and 7 bases at J, leaving 3 bases unmatched. The CDR3 region has the DNA TGTGCCAGCAGCTCCCGGACAGGGAATGAGCAGTTCTTC. Protein sequence: CASSSRTGNEQFF.

The chain combines TRBV18 with TRBJ1-1; D unclear. The CDR3 covers 13 residues. CDR1 and CDR2 (germline): KGHSH, LQKENI. The V and J ends lost 6 bases and 0 bases respectively, with 8 bases between them. CDR3 amino acids: CASSTDLNTEAFF. The CDR3, as DNA: TGTGCCAGCTCTACGGACCTGAACACTGAAGCTTTCTTT.